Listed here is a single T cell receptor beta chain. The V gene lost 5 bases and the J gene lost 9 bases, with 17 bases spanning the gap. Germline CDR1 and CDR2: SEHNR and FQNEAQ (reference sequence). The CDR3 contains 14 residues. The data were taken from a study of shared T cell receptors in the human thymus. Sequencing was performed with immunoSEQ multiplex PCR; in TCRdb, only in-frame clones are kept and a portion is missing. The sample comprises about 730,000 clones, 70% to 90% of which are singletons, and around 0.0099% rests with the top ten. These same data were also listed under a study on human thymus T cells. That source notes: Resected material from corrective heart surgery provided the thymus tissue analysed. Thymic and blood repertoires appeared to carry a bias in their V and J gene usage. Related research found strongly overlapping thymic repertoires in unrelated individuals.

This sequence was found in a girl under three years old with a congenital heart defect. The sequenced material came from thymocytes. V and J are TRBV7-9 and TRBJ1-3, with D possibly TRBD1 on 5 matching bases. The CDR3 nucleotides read TGTGCCAGCAGCCCGGGGGGTCCTGGAGGCACCATATATTTT. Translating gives CASSPGGPGGTIYF.